A selection of T cell receptor beta chains follows, all from one sample in a study of CD8+CD57+ T cells in acquired aplastic anemia. From the reads, TCRdb called clonotypes with MiXCR, one entry per CDR3 protein. Of hundreds of thousands of distinct CDR3 sequences listed, under 55% are singletons. The sample taken for sequencing was sorted CD4+, CD8+, or CD8+CD57+ T cells (not recorded which) from PBMCs. Source of these receptors: a human donor with aplastic anemia. Each CDR3 is given without its conserved first and last residue.

v_gene	j_gene	CDR3aa
TRBV11-2	TRBJ1-6	ASSLTGDRQHSPLH
TRBV12-3/TRBV12-4	TRBJ2-2	ASSYSSMNTGELF
TRBV7-3	TRBJ1-1	ASRTDRVEAF
TRBV5-1	TRBJ1-2	ASSFSQGNYGYT
TRBV24-1	TRBJ1-5	ATSQGHQPQH
TRBV9	TRBJ1-6	ASSVAAGNSPLH
TRBV19	TRBJ2-2	ASIRSRNTGELF
TRBV29-1	TRBJ2-3	SVEWGQDTQY
TRBV24-1	TRBJ2-5	ATSDSRDSHETQY
TRBV7-9	TRBJ2-7	ASRGEGMSSYEQY
TRBV25-1	TRBJ2-1	ATSGGRGPLQF
TRBV28	TRBJ1-1	ASSLDRGPRSTEAF
TRBV7-9	TRBJ1-4	ASSSWGTEPTNEKLF
TRBV30	TRBJ1-6	AWTPAGGPTPLH
TRBV4-1	TRBJ2-7	ASSLGGNYEQY
TRBV10-1	TRBJ2-7	ASSDGSEQY
TRBV7-2	TRBJ2-5	ASSLAGGREETQY
TRBV7-9	TRBJ1-2	ASSWGDRGRGYT
TRBV20-1	TRBJ2-7	SAPGLAGDEQY
TRBV20-1	TRBJ2-5	SARGPSQETQY
TRBV5-1	TRBJ2-7	ASSLVRGGHEQY
TRBV5-1	TRBJ2-7	ASARLGVGTGSYEQY
TRBV2	TRBJ1-4	ASVSGSGNEKLF